The present T cell receptor beta chain was sequenced within a study of blood T cell repertoires in COVID-19. Study background: Sources were T cells, B-cell-depleted T cells, or PBMCs; the material itself was cDNA or gDNA.

The CDR3 is made up of 16 amino acids. J gave up 7 bases and V 2 bases, and 7 bases lay outside the gene matches. Looked up from germline, CDR1 is SGHVS and CDR2 is FQNEAQ. Profiling relied on immunoSEQ multiplex PCR, and the TCRdb table lists in-frame clones only, not all of them. This table holds 500,000 or so clones, 87% found once. The receptor was isolated from a woman under 30 who had recovered from COVID-19. This chain uses TRBV7-8 with TRBJ1-5; 11 bases align to TRBD1. Sequencing input: PBMCs or T cells enriched from blood (not recorded which). This CDR3 is CASSLLGQGARQPQHF. CDR3 nucleotide sequence: TGTGCCAGCAGCTTACTCGGACAGGGGGCAAGACAGCCCCAGCATTTT. The variable domain in full, with the rest retrieved from reference TRBV7-8 and TRBJ1-5, is GAGVSQSPRYKVAKRGQDVALRCDPISGHVSLFWYQQALGQGPEFLTYFQNEAQLDKSGLPSDRFFAERPEGSVSTLKIQRTQQEDSAVYLCASSLLGQGARQPQHFGDGTRLSIL.